This entry concerns a single TCR beta chain. Its cognate antigen is unknown. Extracted RNA was reverse transcribed into cDNA, the sequencing template. Assay: immunoSEQ multiplex PCR; the TCRdb copy retains only in-frame clones and omits some. The data show a few hundred thousand clones, roughly 66% seen once. Treatment given: oral pan-JAK inhibitor, 5-10 mg twice daily. This record comes from a study of CD8+ T cells in alopecia areata. General observations from the study: With tofacitinib ongoing, many expanded lesional clones persisted in both scalp and blood. Within the top 100, expanded CD8+ clones significantly decreased with tofacitinib, as did scalp clonality.

The CDR3 has 14 amino acids. Deletions cut 6 bases from V and 4 bases from J, with 13 bases between. The germline CDR1 and CDR2 sequences are SNHLY and FYNNEI. The input for sequencing was CD4+ T cells sorted from blood, taken around week 46, from a patient treated with tofacitinib. The rearrangement uses TRBV2 and TRBJ1-5; D is uncertain. The clonotype comes from a human donor with alopecia areata. CDR3 sequence (DNA): TGTGCCAGCAGCCCCACCGGGGATAATCAGCCCCAGCATTTT. Residues: CASSPTGDNQPQHF.